This T cell receptor beta chain is from a study of blood T cell repertoires in COVID-19. This clone has only one observation. This CDR3 has 13 residues. V lost 3 bases to trimming and J lost 4 bases, with 7 bases between them. Assay: immunoSEQ multiplex PCR; the TCRdb copy retains only in-frame clones and omits some. The sample lists roughly 360,000 clones, around 87% seen once, with approximately 1.2% in the top ten. The sequencing sample was made of PBMCs or T cells enriched from blood (not recorded which). This chain connects TRBV12-3 or TRBV12-4 to TRBJ1-3; D is unresolved. This clonotype was sampled from a man under 40 who had recovered from COVID-19. The chain's CDR3 is CASSLRAGNTIYF. CDR3 coding DNA: TGTGCCAGCAGTTTGAGGGCCGGAAACACCATATATTTT.